The clone carrying this T cell receptor beta chain was recorded a few times. Germline V gene lookup returns CDR1 LNHDA and CDR2 SQIVND (reference sequence). V lost 5 bases, J lost 6 bases, and 26 bases lay in between. The CDR3 is 18 amino acids. This entry is derived from a study of regulatory T cells in long-lasting Graves disease. Time point meaning: newly diagnosed GD, antithyroid drugs for less than 3 months. Extracted PBMC RNA gave rise to the TCR library. HTBI primers from iRepertoire and Arm-PCR of CDR3 regions yielded the TCR beta libraries. TCRdb reprocessed the multiplex PCR reads with MiXCR, giving one entry per CDR3 protein. The sample records approximately 400,000 distinct CDR3 sequences, approximately 10% being singletons. These data were also reused for a study on T cells in Graves' hyperthyroidism and ophthalmopathy.

The sequence came from a woman under 30 with Graves disease. The chain employs TRBV19 and TRBJ1-5; tentatively, D is TRBD1 (6 bases). The sample here was peripheral blood mononuclear cells (PBMCs), taken at new diagnosis, from a patient treated with antithyroid drugs. Written as DNA, the CDR3 is TGTGCCAGTAGTGTCCCGCCACGAACAGGGATTCTCGGTCAGCCCCAGCATTTT. The encoded protein is CASSVPPRTGILGQPQHF.